These 18 T cell receptor beta chains were sequenced from one sample in a study of blood T cell repertoires in COVID-19. Libraries were prepared by immunoSEQ multiplex PCR; TCRdb keeps only in-frame clonotypes and omits some of them. The data contain roughly 340,000 clones, around 87% of them singletons. Input material: PBMCs or T cells enriched from blood (not recorded which). The receptors come from a middle-aged man in a cohort exposed to, infected with or recovered from COVID-19 (not recorded which).

The rearrangement uses TRBV19 and TRBJ2-3; the D gene is possibly TRBD1 (5 bases). V lost 3 bases to trimming and J lost 6 bases, with 19 bases between them. The CDR3 runs to 16 residues. Germline-derived CDR1 and CDR2 are LNHDA and SQIVND (reference sequence). CDR3 region: CASSMEVGEKLDTQYF. The CDR3 bases are TGTGCCAGTAGTATGGAAGTAGGGGAAAAATTGGATACGCAGTATTTT.

The rearrangement joins TRBV30 to TRBJ2-3; D may be TRBD2 (6 bases). Trimming removed 5 bases from V and 9 bases from J, with 15 bases in between. Germline V gene lookup returns CDR1 GTSNPN and CDR2 SVGIG (reference sequence). The CDR3 spans 12 residues. This chain's CDR3 is CAWERGYQTQYF. CDR3 DNA: TGTGCCTGGGAACGGGGGTACCAAACGCAGTATTTT.

The genes are TRBV7-2 and TRBJ1-1; D gene unclear. Trimming left V 4 bases short and J 4 bases short, with 13 bases between. This CDR3 spans 14 amino acids. Germline V gene sequence: CDR1 SGHTA, CDR2 FQGNSA. CDR3 residues: CASSSHRLSTEAFF. CDR3 nucleotides: TGTGCCAGCAGCTCCCATCGACTGTCCACTGAAGCTTTCTTT.

The chain combines TRBV28 with TRBJ2-7, with no clear D. The CDR3 has 13 residues. Germline loops: CDR1 MDHEN, CDR2 SYDVKM. V shed 2 bases and J shed 2 bases, with 7 bases lying between them. The CDR3 region is CASSLDIPYEQYF. The CDR3 DNA reads as TGTGCCAGCAGTTTAGACATCCCCTACGAGCAGTACTTC.

This clone was counted once. In nucleotides, the CDR3 is TGTGCCACCGCCCAGGGGACACGTGGCTACACCTTC. Translating it yields CATAQGTRGYTF. The genes are TRBV27 and TRBJ1-2; maybe TRBD1 (6 bases). Germline values: CDR1 MNHEY, CDR2 SMNVEV (reference sequence). This CDR3 is 12 amino acids long. With 10 bases removed from V and 7 bases from J, the gap between germline ends came to 16 bases.

The gene calls are TRBV28 and TRBJ1-4; D not resolved. Germline CDR1 MDHEN, CDR2 SYDVKM. The CDR3 totals 15 residues. V lost 6 bases and J 4 bases, leaving 15 bases between the germline ends. This CDR3 reads CASRPQVTDNEKLFF. The CDR3 coding sequence is TGTGCCAGCAGACCCCAGGTTACGGATAATGAAAAACTGTTTTTT. The full variable domain, with the rest looked up from reference TRBV28 and TRBJ1-4, is DVKVTQSSRYLVKRTGEKVFLECVQDMDHENMFWYRQDPGLGLRLIYFSYDVKMKEKGDIPEGYSVSREKKERFSLILESASTNQTSMYLCASRPQVTDNEKLFFGSGTQLSVL.

This rearrangement joins TRBV3-1 (or the pseudogene TRBV3-2) to TRBJ2-7; 12 bases align to TRBD1. The CDR3 loop spans 15 amino acids. Germline V gives CDR1 LGHDT, CDR2 YNNKEL (reference sequence). V lost 5 bases to trimming and J lost 3 bases; unmatched junction nucleotides: 5. Here the CDR3 DNA reads TGTGCCAGCAGCAAAGGGACAGGGGGCTTCTACGAGCAGTACTTC. It encodes CASSKGTGGFYEQYF.

The chain is built from TRBV3-1 (or the pseudogene TRBV3-2) and TRBJ2-1; TRBD2 matches at 10 bases. Trimming took 0 bases from V and 5 from J; bases not matched to a gene: 7. The CDR3 consists of 17 residues. CDR1 and CDR2 (germline): LGHDT, YNNKEL (reference sequence). The CDR3 reads CASSQELRTSGNNEQFF. CDR3 in DNA: TGTGCCAGCAGCCAAGAACTCCGGACTAGCGGAAACAATGAGCAGTTCTTC.

The chain is built from TRBV28 and TRBJ1-1; D is unresolved. CDR1 and CDR2 (germline): MDHEN, SYDVKM. This CDR3 contains 13 residues. The V end lost 6 bases, the J end lost 1 base, and 9 bases lay between the germline ends. CDR3 bases: TGTGCCAGCAGAGCTGGAGGGAACACTGAAGCTTTCTTT. Amino acids: CASRAGGNTEAFF.

V gene TRBV2 combines with J gene TRBJ1-5; D remains unclear. Trimming pared 7 bases from V and 3 bases from J, leaving 10 bases between. The CDR3 loop spans 13 amino acids. Germline V gene sequence: CDR1 SNHLY, CDR2 FYNNEI. The CDR3 DNA sequence: TGTGCCAGCACGTTAGAGTTCAATCAGCCCCAGCATTTT. The encoded protein is CASTLEFNQPQHF.

For the CDR3, the DNA is TGTGCCAGCACTCCGCGGGGGGCCTCTGGCTACACCTTC. Translated: CASTPRGASGYTF. V is TRBV5-4 and J is TRBJ1-2, with D possibly TRBD1 on 6 matching bases. There are 13 residues in the CDR3. The germline V gene encodes CDR1 SGHNT and CDR2 YYREEE (reference sequence). Trimming took 6 bases from V and 7 from J, leaving 16 bases between them.

The J gene is TRBJ2-3, the V gene TRBV10-3; D might be TRBD1 (5 bases). The V gene lost 2 bases and the J gene lost 2 bases, with 5 bases spanning the gap. The CDR3 spans 13 residues. In germline, CDR1 is ENHRY, CDR2 SYGVKD. The CDR3 spells CAISEGATDTQYF. The CDR3 nucleotides are TGTGCCATCAGTGAGGGGGCCACAGATACGCAGTATTTT.

This clone was observed a few times. This sample also contains other DNA sequences that code for the same CDR3. The chain carries TRBV2 and TRBJ1-1; D remains ambiguous. There are 11 residues in the CDR3. V was cut by 7 bases and J by 1 base, with 4 bases left in between. From germline, CDR1 is SNHLY and CDR2 FYNNEI. Written as DNA, the CDR3 is TGTGCCAGCAACAGGAACACTGAAGCTTTCTTT. Residues: CASNRNTEAFF.

The chain joins TRBV5-1 to TRBJ1-2; 8 nucleotides line up with TRBD1. V was clipped by 0 bases and J by 8 bases; unmatched bases: 6. The CDR3 contains 14 residues. Germline V gene data show CDR1 as SGHRS and CDR2 as YFSETQ. The CDR3 region has the DNA TGCGCCAGCAGCTTGGGACAGGGGATCCTAGGCTACACCTTC. It codes for CASSLGQGILGYTF.

V usage is TRBV29-1 and J usage is TRBJ1-1, with TRBD1 matching 7 bases. Trimming took 4 bases from V and 4 from J; bases not matched to a gene: 9. CDR1 SQVTM and CDR2 ANQGSEA come from the germline V gene. This CDR3 contains 14 residues. The CDR3 loop is CSVGTPAGGTEAFF. The CDR3 DNA reads as TGCAGCGTTGGTACCCCGGCAGGGGGCACTGAAGCTTTCTTT.

The J gene is TRBJ1-2, the V gene TRBV20-1; TRBD1 matches at 7 bases. The CDR3 is 10 amino acids. V dropped 5 bases and J dropped 7; count of bases not matched to a gene: 1. CDR1 is DFQATT and CDR2 is SNEGSKA in the germline V gene (reference sequence). The CDR3 bases are TGCAGTGCTTGGGACAGTGGCTACACCTTC. Its protein is CSAWDSGYTF.

The genes are TRBV27 and TRBJ2-7; 11 bases map to TRBD1. Germline values: CDR1 MNHEY, CDR2 SMNVEV (reference sequence). This CDR3 region has 15 residues. V gave up 4 bases and J gave up 4 bases; unmatched junction bases: 6. CDR3 loop: CASSSWTGGNYEQYF. Written as DNA, the CDR3 is TGTGCCAGCAGTTCATGGACAGGGGGCAATTACGAGCAGTACTTC.

The gene calls are TRBV18 and TRBJ1-2; a possible D gene is TRBD1 (6 bases). The germline V gene encodes CDR1 KGHSH and CDR2 LQKENI. This CDR3 region has 14 residues. Between the trimmed V and J ends, which lost 6 bases and 7 bases, there was a span of 18 bases. CDR3 DNA: TGTGCCAGCTCCCCGACAGGACAAGTTCGTGGCTACACCTTC. This sequence encodes CASSPTGQVRGYTF.